Included here is one T cell receptor beta chain sequence, with context. This clone's antigen is unknown. No qualities accompany the bases; no much larger clone lies one base away. Other DNA variants within this sample encode the same CDR3. This record belongs to a study of cytomegalovirus exposure and HLA in healthy donors (dated by TCRdb to the late 2010s). At the level of the whole study: The 666 repertoires of the first cohort and the roughly 120 validation repertoires were produced on the same platform, according to a later analysis. In addition to the first cohort of 666 subjects, a separate validation cohort of over 90 different subjects was used. The study aimed to test whether cataloging public T cell receptors could reveal signatures of past pathogen exposure. High-throughput TCR immunosequencing, statistical association of individual TCRs with disease status, and machine learning were combined to predict cytomegalovirus infection status.

Overall study results and their limits: In a later analysis, TCRs clustered in the first cohort were found to also tend to co-occur in the roughly 120 validation repertoires, with approximately 94% of cluster scores above 0. The study gave a list of 150 to 200 TCR beta chains associated with cytomegalovirus. According to the authors, the approach could potentially be generalized to other disease states and immunological phenotypes. Across donors, most TCR sequences were observed very rarely, whereas some public TCRs were present in many individuals. The validation cohort had no HLA typing available for a later analysis, so co-occurrence within that cohort was assessed over all 120 or so repertoires. Cytomegalovirus status was reported to be diagnosed by the classifier with high specificity and sensitivity in both the original and validation cohorts. A few of the identified cytomegalovirus-associated TCR beta chains were confirmed in vitro to be specific for cytomegalovirus antigens.

CDR1 and CDR2 are drawn from the germline V gene (reference sequence): LNHDA, SQIVND. Trimming costs V 3 bases and J 0 bases, and their ends lie 7 bases apart. Spanning cysteine to phenylalanine, the CDR3 consists of 14 amino acids. The retained sequence is limited to the CDR3, 42 bases, with the frame set at the first base. Donors formed part of the validation cohort, which comprised 120 subjects and was distinct from the first cohort of 670 or so subjects. The library relied on the immunoSEQ multiplex PCR assay. Per the original workflow: A statistical classification framework was built for diagnosing cytomegalovirus status from the catalog of TCR beta chain sequences. TCRdb's version of the immuneACCESS table is confined to in-frame rearrangements and falls short of the full clone set. An unresolved V gene accounts for under half of the shortfall where checked; the remainder is of unknown origin. V and J calls and clone size are given by that table; D and trimming were obtained from the DNA. A total of 120,000 or so clones appear in this sample, roughly 90% of them only once. 1.9% of the sample rests with the top ten.

This sequence was found in a woman aged 18-30 years in good health and CMV-seronegative. The source material was PBMCs. The chain links TRBV19 with TRBJ2-3, with the D segment identity uncertain. The DNA is as follows: TGTGCCAGTAGTATCGCCGGGAGCACAGATACGCAGTATTTT. This codes for CASSIAGSTDTQYF.